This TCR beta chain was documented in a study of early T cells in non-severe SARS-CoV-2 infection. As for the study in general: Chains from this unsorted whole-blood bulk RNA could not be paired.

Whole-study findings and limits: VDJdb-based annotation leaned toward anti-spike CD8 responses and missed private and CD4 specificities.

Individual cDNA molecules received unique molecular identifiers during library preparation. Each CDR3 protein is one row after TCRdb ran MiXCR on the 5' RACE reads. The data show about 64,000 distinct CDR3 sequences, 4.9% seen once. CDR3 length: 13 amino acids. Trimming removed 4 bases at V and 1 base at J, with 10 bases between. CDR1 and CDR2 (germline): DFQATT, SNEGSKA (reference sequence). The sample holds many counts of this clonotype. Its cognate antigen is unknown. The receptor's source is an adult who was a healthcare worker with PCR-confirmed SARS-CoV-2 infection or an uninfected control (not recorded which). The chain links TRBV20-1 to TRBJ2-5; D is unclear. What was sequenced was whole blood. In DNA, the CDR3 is TGCAGTGCTACTGGGCATTTCCAAGAGACCCAGTACTTC. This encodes CSATGHFQETQYF.